This T cell receptor beta chain is drawn from a study of shared clonotypes between healthy human individuals. Repertoires were generated with immunoSEQ multiplex PCR, while TCRdb's copy carries only in-frame clones and drops some. The sample gives a few million clones, 80% to 95% of which show up once; about 1.6% is in the top ten. Terminally differentiated effector memory CD45RA+ cells were left out of the naive CD8 fraction, which was CD45RO-negative and positively selected for CCR7. All participating donors were Caucasian adults from Nashville, Tennessee. The count of this clone is one. Sequencing input: naive CD8+ T cells from PBMCs. This receptor was taken from a man aged 18-30 years in good health. Some clones in this sample may be carry-over from other donors' samples.

The CDR3 protein is CASSPPMTGAQETQYF. CDR3 bases: TGTGCCAGCTCACCGCCCATGACAGGGGCCCAAGAGACCCAGTACTTC. This chain connects TRBV18 to TRBJ2-5, with 8 bases matching TRBD1. Per germline, CDR1 KGHSH and CDR2 LQKENI. The J segment lost 1 base and the V segment lost 3 bases, leaving 7 bases of the junction unmatched. This CDR3 is built from 16 residues.